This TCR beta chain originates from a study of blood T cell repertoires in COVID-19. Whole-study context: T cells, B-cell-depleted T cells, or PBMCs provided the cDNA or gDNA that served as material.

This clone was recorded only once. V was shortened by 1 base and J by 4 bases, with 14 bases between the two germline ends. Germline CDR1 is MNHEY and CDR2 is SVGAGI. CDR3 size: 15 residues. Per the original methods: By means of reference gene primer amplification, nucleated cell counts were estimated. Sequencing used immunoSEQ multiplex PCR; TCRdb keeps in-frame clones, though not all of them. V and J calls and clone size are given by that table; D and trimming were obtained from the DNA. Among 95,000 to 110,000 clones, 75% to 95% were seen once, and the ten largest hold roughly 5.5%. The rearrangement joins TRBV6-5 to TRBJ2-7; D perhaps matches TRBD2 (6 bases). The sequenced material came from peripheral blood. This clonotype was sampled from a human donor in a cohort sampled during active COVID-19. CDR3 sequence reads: CASSYFLGGAYEQYF. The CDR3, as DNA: TGTGCCAGCAGTTACTTTTTGGGCGGGGCATACGAGCAGTACTTC.